This entry concerns a single TCR beta chain. Antigen unknown. These data belong to a study of beta chain features in type 1 diabetes. About the research overall: All samples together contributed more than 90,000,000 sorted cells for examination.

Populations obtained by sorting all exceeded 98% purity. Sequencing targeted expressed TCRB transcripts, as all isolated RNA had been reverse transcribed. Only in-frame clones appear in the TCRdb table, and some are missing; sequencing was by immunoSEQ multiplex PCR. The sample records 200,000 to 250,000 clones, approximately 14% being singletons. This CDR3 has 15 amino acids. Germline values: CDR1 KGHSH, CDR2 LQKENI. V was clipped by 2 bases and J by 4 bases, with 14 bases between them. General study findings and limits: For cells with high TCR expression, cDNA sequencing could yield over-representation.

The chain has TRBV18 and TRBJ1-2; D call uncertain. The source of this sequence is a woman aged 40 to 55 in good health. Sequencing was done on a sample of naive CD4+ T cells from blood. The CDR3: CASSPNHGAPYGYTF. CDR3 bases: TGTGCCAGCTCACCAAACCATGGAGCTCCCTATGGCTACACCTTC.